This entry lists 22 T cell receptor beta chains sequenced from one sample in a study of blood T cell repertoires in COVID-19. Here immunoSEQ multiplex PCR was the method, and the copy in TCRdb shows in-frame clones only, minus some. The data hold 48,000 or so clones, with 90% observed a single time. The material sequenced was peripheral blood. The receptors derive from a human donor in a cohort sampled during active COVID-19.

The chain has TRBV5-1 and TRBJ2-1; TRBD2 agrees at 15 bases. The ends lost 3 bases at V and 7 bases at J; junction bases unmatched: 2. CDR3 size: 15 residues. Germline V gene sequence: CDR1 SGHRS, CDR2 YFSETQ. The chain's CDR3 is CASSSGLAGGNEQFF. The CDR3 DNA reads TGCGCCAGCAGCTCCGGACTAGCGGGAGGGAATGAGCAGTTCTTC. Combining the CDR3 with reference TRBV5-1 and TRBJ2-1 gives the whole variable domain KAGVTQTPRYLIKTRGQQVTLSCSPISGHRSVSWYQQTPGQGLQFLFEYFSETQRNKGNFPGRFSGRQFSNSRSEMNVSTLELGDSALYLCASSSGLAGGNEQFFGPGTRLTVL.

The chain carries TRBV30 and TRBJ1-4; the match to TRBD1 covers 10 bases. The CDR3 totals 13 residues. The germline V gene has CDR1 GTSNPN and CDR2 SVGIG (reference sequence). J was trimmed by 8 bases and V by 3 bases; bases with no gene match: 3. CDR3 DNA: TGTGCCTGGAGGACAGGGGGCGCGGAAAAACTGTTTTTT. Amino acids: CAWRTGGAEKLFF.

V usage is TRBV9 and J usage is TRBJ2-3; 8 nucleotides align to TRBD2. Losses at the gene ends were 4 bases for V and 0 bases for J; bases not matched to a gene: 7. Germline V lookup: CDR1 SGDLS, CDR2 YYNGEE. The CDR3 has 16 amino acids. The CDR3 protein is CASSPREGTSTDTQYF. CDR3 bases: TGTGCCAGCAGCCCCCGGGAGGGAACCAGCACAGATACGCAGTATTTT.

The chain employs TRBV4-2 and TRBJ2-7; 11 bases map to TRBD2. Germline V gene lookup returns CDR1 LGHNA and CDR2 YNFKEQ. The CDR3 contains 17 residues. V shed 1 base and J 9 bases; nucleotides not matched to a gene: 14. CDR3 sequence reads: CASSQATSGSHGGWQYF. For the CDR3, the DNA is TGTGCCAGCAGCCAAGCTACTAGCGGGAGCCATGGTGGATGGCAGTACTTC.

For the CDR3, the DNA is TGTGCCAGCAGGCCCTCCTTCCGGGGGGAGGATCAGCCCCAGCATTTT. Protein product: CASRPSFRGEDQPQHF. The chain joins TRBV28 to TRBJ1-5, with D tentatively TRBD1 (5 bases). The germline gives CDR1 MDHEN, CDR2 SYDVKM. This CDR3 comprises 16 residues. V was cut by 6 bases and J by 5 bases, with 20 bases left in between.

The chain is built from TRBV27 and TRBJ1-1; 7 bases match TRBD1. The CDR3 runs 13 residues. Trimming cost V 2 bases and J 6 bases; bases outside gene matches: 3. Germline CDR1 is MNHEY and CDR2 is SMNVEV (reference sequence). In DNA form, the CDR3 reads TGTGCCAGCAGTTTACGACAGGGCTCTGAAGCTTTCTTT. This encodes CASSLRQGSEAFF.

V usage is TRBV13 and J usage is TRBJ2-2; D is possibly TRBD1 (5 bases). This CDR3 is 14 amino acids long. V lost 3 bases and J lost 7, with 12 bases in between. Germline assignment: CDR1 PRHDT and CDR2 FYEKMQ (reference sequence). As DNA, the CDR3 is TGTGCCAGCAGCTTTAACAGGAGAGACGGGGAGCTGTTTTTT. It translates to CASSFNRRDGELFF.

The chain joins TRBV7-9 to TRBJ1-1, with D possibly matching TRBD1 (5 bases). V was clipped by 6 bases and J by 1 base, with 9 bases between them. This CDR3 is built from 13 residues. Germline V gene lookup returns CDR1 SEHNR and CDR2 FQNEAQ (reference sequence). The CDR3 DNA follows: TGTGCCAGCAGTTCAACAGGGAACACTGAAGCTTTCTTT. It codes for CASSSTGNTEAFF.

This clone was detected only once. The V call is TRBV5-4, the J call TRBJ1-1; tentative D call: TRBD1 (6 bases). Germline CDR1 and CDR2: SGHNT and YYREEE (reference sequence). V shed 4 bases and J shed 3 bases, with 19 bases lying between them. The CDR3 has 16 amino acids. CDR3 DNA: TGTGCCAGCAGCCTCCGTGGGGGGGGCCGGTACACTGAAGCTTTCTTT. Its translation: CASSLRGGGRYTEAFF.

The V call is TRBV7-9, the J call TRBJ1-2; D possibly corresponds to TRBD1 (6 bases). Trimming left V 1 base short and J 6 bases short, with 21 bases between. This CDR3 contains 17 residues. In germline, CDR1 is SEHNR, CDR2 FQNEAQ (reference sequence). CDR3 protein: CASSLEVGGGSVNGYTF. The CDR3 DNA sequence: TGTGCCAGCAGCTTAGAGGTGGGGGGCGGGAGTGTCAATGGCTACACCTTC.

This clone has just one count. The chain carries TRBV7-9 and TRBJ2-2; the D gene is possibly TRBD1 (6 bases). CDR3 size: 16 residues. V lost 5 bases and J 5 bases, leaving 18 bases between the germline ends. CDR1 SEHNR and CDR2 FQNEAQ come from the germline V gene (reference sequence). Written as DNA, the CDR3 is TGTGCCAGCAGCACCGGACAGAGTAGTTTTACCGGGGAGCTGTTTTTT. Translating gives CASSTGQSSFTGELFF.

The V call is TRBV4-2, the J call TRBJ1-2; D not certain. V was clipped by 4 bases and J by 5 bases, with 14 bases between them. CDR3 length equals 14 residues. Germline CDR1 is LGHNA and CDR2 is YNFKEQ. In DNA, the CDR3 is TGTGCCAGCAGCCGACGGGGAATACGGTATGGCTACACCTTC. Translation gives CASSRRGIRYGYTF.

The chain employs TRBV5-1 and TRBJ2-5; 9 nucleotides line up with TRBD2. V dropped 0 bases and J dropped 2; count of bases not matched to a gene: 8. The germline V gene encodes CDR1 SGHRS and CDR2 YFSETQ. The CDR3 is 17 amino acids. The DNA of the CDR3 is TGCGCCAGCAGCTTGGAAGCTAGCGGGATAAGGCAAGAGACCCAGTACTTC. Amino acids: CASSLEASGIRQETQYF.

V and J are TRBV9 and TRBJ1-4, with 8 nucleotides matching TRBD1. CDR1 SGDLS and CDR2 YYNGEE come from the germline V gene. The CDR3 extends over 15 amino acids. J lost 9 bases, V lost 4 bases, and 11 bases had no gene match. CDR3 coding DNA: TGTGCCAGCAGCCGAGGGTGGAGGACAGGGCAAAAACTGTTTTTT. Translated: CASSRGWRTGQKLFF.

This clone was found a few times. The V call is TRBV11-2, the J call TRBJ2-7; D may be TRBD1 (5 bases). Germline V gene data show CDR1 as SGHAT and CDR2 as FQNNGV. With 5 bases removed from V and 2 bases from J, the gap between germline ends came to 25 bases. The CDR3 is 18 residues long. The CDR3 nucleotides read TGTGCCAGCAGCCACGCAAAAGGGGCAGGCACTTTCGCCTACGAGCAGTACTTC. It translates to CASSHAKGAGTFAYEQYF. The full variable domain, with the rest looked up from reference TRBV11-2 and TRBJ2-7, is EAGVAQSPRYKIIEKRQSVAFWCNPISGHATLYWYQQILGQGPKLLIQFQNNGVVDDSQLPKDRFSAERLKGVDSTLKIQPAKLEDSAVYLCASSHAKGAGTFAYEQYFGPGTRLTVT.

The chain uses TRBV3-1 (or the pseudogene TRBV3-2) and TRBJ1-3; no firm D call. CDR3 length: 14 residues. The germline gives CDR1 LGHDT, CDR2 YNNKEL (reference sequence). The V and J ends lost 0 bases and 9 bases respectively, with 12 bases between them. The CDR3 loop reads CASSQDSGVGTIYF. The CDR3 bases are TGTGCCAGCAGCCAAGATTCGGGAGTAGGCACCATATATTTT.

This chain joins TRBV5-8 and TRBJ2-7, with D possibly matching TRBD2 (6 bases). The length of the CDR3 is 15 residues. Trimming shortened V by 0 bases and J by 6 bases, and 16 bases separated the two germline ends. Per germline, CDR1 SGHTS and CDR2 YDEGEE. CDR3 residues: CASSLVGRYPPEQYF. CDR3 bases: TGTGCCAGCAGCTTGGTTGGGAGGTACCCGCCCGAGCAGTACTTC.

This chain uses TRBV7-7 with TRBJ1-6, with TRBD1 as a possible D gene (6 bases). CDR1 is SSHAT, CDR2 FNYEAQ, per germline (reference sequence). CDR3 length: 17 residues. V lost 0 bases to trimming and J lost 6 bases, with 15 bases between them. This CDR3 is CASSLAKDSRGNSPLHF. In DNA form, the CDR3 reads TGTGCCAGCAGCTTAGCAAAGGACAGCAGGGGTAATTCACCCCTCCACTTT.

This rearrangement joins TRBV7-9 to TRBJ2-1, with TRBD1 matching 9 bases. CDR3 length: 14 residues. CDR1 is SEHNR, CDR2 FQNEAQ, per germline (reference sequence). V shed 8 bases, J shed 7 bases, and the junction held 9 bases outside the gene matches. This CDR3 is CASYLTGGLNEQFF. Written as DNA, the CDR3 is TGTGCCAGCTATCTGACAGGGGGGTTAAATGAGCAGTTCTTC.

This chain joins TRBV13 and TRBJ2-7; D call uncertain. Trimming pared 4 bases from V and 3 bases from J, leaving 4 bases between. This CDR3 spans 11 amino acids. CDR1 is PRHDT, CDR2 FYEKMQ, per germline (reference sequence). The CDR3 DNA is TGTGCCAGCAGCTCAGACTACGAGCAGTACTTC. Protein: CASSSDYEQYF.

The chain combines TRBV4-1 with TRBJ1-2, with D possibly TRBD1 on 6 matching bases. CDR3 size: 15 residues. CDR1 and CDR2 from the germline V gene are MGHRA and YSYEKL. With 0 bases removed from V and 8 bases from J, the gap between germline ends came to 16 bases. The CDR3 region has the DNA TGCGCCAGCAGCCAAGAGGACAGTGCCTTGGGGGGCTACACCTTC. The encoded protein is CASSQEDSALGGYTF.

This sequence joins TRBV27 and TRBJ2-2; TRBD1 might be the D (5 bases). The CDR3 is 15 residues long. Germline CDR1 is MNHEY and CDR2 is SMNVEV (reference sequence). V lost 6 bases and J lost 6, with 17 bases in between. CDR3 protein: CASSPLRLGAGELFF. The DNA of the CDR3 is TGTGCCAGCAGCCCCCTGCGTCTAGGGGCCGGGGAGCTGTTTTTT.